Each of the 21 T cell receptor beta chains below was sequenced from the same sample in a study of naive and memory T cell subsets. A UMI-containing oligonucleotide was joined by 3' ligation to the TCR cDNA template. The SP2 primer and nested alpha and beta constant region primers amplified ligated cDNA in four rounds. TCRdb analysed the 5' RACE reads with MiXCR anew, one entry per CDR3 protein. The sample holds about 62,000 distinct CDR3 sequences; roughly 8.1% are singletons and the top ten take less than 20%. These TCRs come from a female donor in good health.

This clonotype was counted only a few times. An end of the junction does not agree with germline; a read error may underlie this. The chain links TRBV7-7 to TRBJ2-5, with D perhaps TRBD2 (5 bases). The CDR3 totals 13 residues. The germline V gene has CDR1 SSHAT and CDR2 FNYEAQ (reference sequence). CDR3 protein: CASSLGLEETQYF. For the CDR3, the DNA is TGTGCTAGCAGCTTAGGACTCGAAGAGACCCAGTACTTC.

This clonotype was found a few times. This chain connects TRBV5-1 to TRBJ1-1, with a weak D call TRBD1 (6 bases). Germline loops: CDR1 SGHRS, CDR2 YFSETQ. This CDR3 has 14 amino acids. V was clipped by 4 bases and J by 6 bases, with 16 bases between them. The CDR3 nucleotides read TGCGCCAGCAGCGGGGGCAGAGGATCCGCTGAAGCTTTCTTT. Translated: CASSGGRGSAEAFF. The variable domain in full, completed from reference TRBV5-1 and TRBJ1-1, reads KAGVTQTPRYLIKTRGQQVTLSCSPISGHRSVSWYQQTPGQGLQFLFEYFSETQRNKGNFPGRFSGRQFSNSRSEMNVSTLELGDSALYLCASSGGRGSAEAFFGQGTRLTVV.

This rearrangement joins TRBV7-9 to TRBJ1-1; D is perhaps TRBD1 (6 bases). Per germline, CDR1 SEHNR and CDR2 FQNEAQ (reference sequence). V was trimmed by 0 bases and J by 0 bases, leaving 8 bases between them. The CDR3 consists of 15 residues. CDR3 region: CASSLAGGLNTEAFF. CDR3 DNA sequence: TGTGCCAGCAGCTTAGCGGGGGGGCTGAACACTGAAGCTTTCTTT.

For this clonotype: A much bigger clone sits one base away, suggesting this may be a read error. Likely a read error: the CDR3 ends without its conserved phenylalanine or tryptophan. The chain carries TRBV3-1 and TRBJ2-7; 8 positions match TRBD1. The CDR3 loop spans 18 amino acids. With 3 bases clipped from V and 6 bases from J, the junction kept 19 bases outside the gene matches. In germline, CDR1 is LGHDT, CDR2 YNNKEL (reference sequence). DNA of the CDR3: TGTGCCAGCAGCCACACTCCGTACGGGCAGGGGGCGAGTGGCGAGCAGTACTCC. It specifies CASSHTPYGQGASGEQYS.

Only a few counts were recorded for this clonotype. This chain uses TRBV12-3 or TRBV12-4 with TRBJ2-5; 8 nucleotides align to TRBD2. V was clipped by 4 bases and J by 3 bases; unmatched bases: 10. The CDR3 runs to 16 residues. The CDR3 protein is CASSSASGRMEETQYF. CDR3 sequence (DNA): TGTGCCAGCAGTTCCGCCAGCGGGAGAATGGAAGAGACCCAGTACTTC.

V and J are TRBV5-1 and TRBJ2-1; either TRBD1 or TRBD2 may fit D (6 bases each). V was pared by 6 bases and J by 9 bases, with 16 bases between. CDR1 and CDR2 (germline): SGHRS, YFSETQ. The length of the CDR3 is 13 residues. For the CDR3, the DNA is TGCGCCAGCACGGGGGCAGGGTTCGTTGAGCAGTTCTTC. This translates into CASTGAGFVEQFF. Full variable domain (rest looked up from reference TRBV5-1 and TRBJ2-1): KAGVTQTPRYLIKTRGQQVTLSCSPISGHRSVSWYQQTPGQGLQFLFEYFSETQRNKGNFPGRFSGRQFSNSRSEMNVSTLELGDSALYLCASTGAGFVEQFFGPGTRLTVL.

The rearrangement links TRBV28 to TRBJ1-2, with D perhaps TRBD1 (6 bases). Germline V gene lookup returns CDR1 MDHEN and CDR2 SYDVKM. V was pared by 4 bases and J by 1 base, with 13 bases between. This CDR3 is 15 amino acids long. The CDR3 DNA reads as TGTGCCAGCAGTTCAAGGACAGCGATTAACTATGGCTACACCTTC. Translation: CASSSRTAINYGYTF.

The chain carries TRBV14 and TRBJ1-2; D unresolved. The germline V gene encodes CDR1 SGHDN and CDR2 FVKESK. Trimming took 4 bases from V and 3 from J, leaving 12 bases between them. This CDR3 region has 14 residues. The CDR3 protein is CASSLGQSYYGYTF. CDR3 DNA sequence: TGTGCCAGCAGCCTAGGCCAAAGTTACTATGGCTACACCTTC.

This clonotype was detected a few times. The chain joins TRBV28 to TRBJ1-3; 7 nucleotides match TRBD1. The CDR3 loop spans 15 amino acids. The junction had 6 bases not matched to a gene; V was cut back by 5 bases and J by 2 bases. Germline lookup yields CDR1 MDHEN and CDR2 SYDVKM. CDR3 amino acids: CASSPSQGAGNTIYF. For the CDR3, the DNA is TGTGCCAGCAGTCCATCCCAGGGGGCTGGAAACACCATATATTTT.

This clonotype came up a few times. The rearrangement links TRBV7-3 to TRBJ1-2; D not certain. The V gene's germline CDR1 is SGHTA and CDR2 FQGTGA. Between the trimmed V and J ends, which lost 5 bases and 4 bases, there was a span of 14 bases. CDR3 length: 14 residues. The CDR3 sequence is CASSPLATFYGYTF. CDR3 nucleotide sequence: TGTGCCAGCAGCCCCCTTGCAACCTTCTATGGCTACACCTTC. The variable domain in full, with the rest retrieved from reference TRBV7-3 and TRBJ1-2, is GAGVSQTPSNKVTEKGKYVELRCDPISGHTALYWYRQSLGQGPEFLIYFQGTGAADDSGLPNDRFFAVRPEGSVSTLKIQRTERGDSAVYLCASSPLATFYGYTFGSGTRLTVV.

This clonotype was counted at least ten times. J is TRBJ1-1 and V is TRBV29-1; no clear D gene. Germline assignment: CDR1 SQVTM and CDR2 ANQGSEA. The CDR3 spans 11 residues. The V and J ends lost 4 bases and 1 base respectively, with 4 bases between them. The CDR3 bases are TGCAGCGTTGTTGAGAACACTGAAGCTTTCTTT. Its protein product is CSVVENTEAFF.

The chain employs TRBV4-1 and TRBJ1-1; D gene uncertain. There are 13 residues in the CDR3. Germline-derived CDR1 and CDR2 are MGHRA and YSYEKL. V lost 1 base and J 7 bases, leaving 10 bases between the germline ends. The CDR3 here is CASSQAVEVEAFF. The CDR3 nucleotides read TGCGCCAGCAGCCAAGCGGTGGAGGTTGAAGCTTTCTTT.

This clonotype has a count of ten or more. CDR3 nucleotide sequence: TGTGCCAGCAGCCCACGACAGGGAATGAACACTGAAGCTTTCTTT. It specifies CASSPRQGMNTEAFF. This chain uses TRBV7-8 with TRBJ1-1; TRBD1 aligns across 7 bases. Germline V gene sequence: CDR1 SGHVS, CDR2 FQNEAQ. The CDR3 extends over 15 amino acids. V lost 5 bases to trimming and J lost 0 bases; unmatched junction nucleotides: 6. Together with reference TRBV7-8 and TRBJ1-1, the CDR3 gives the full variable domain: GAGVSQSPRYKVAKRGQDVALRCDPISGHVSLFWYQQALGQGPEFLTYFQNEAQLDKSGLPSDRFFAERPEGSVSTLKIQRTQQEDSAVYLCASSPRQGMNTEAFFGQGTRLTVV.

The genes are TRBV29-1 and TRBJ2-7; 9 nucleotides align to TRBD1. Unmatched junction bases numbered 12, after V lost 1 base and J lost 5 bases. The CDR3 contains 16 residues. Germline V gene lookup returns CDR1 SQVTM and CDR2 ANQGSEA. This CDR3 is CSVEGAEGQGVHEQYF. In DNA, the CDR3 is TGCAGCGTTGAAGGTGCCGAGGGACAGGGCGTCCACGAGCAGTACTTC.

This clonotype has at least ten counts. This rearrangement joins TRBV5-6 to TRBJ1-2; 7 positions match TRBD1. Germline CDR1 SGHDT, CDR2 YYEEEE. The V segment lost 3 bases and the J segment 4 bases; nucleotides outside the gene matches: 9. The CDR3 runs 15 residues. This CDR3 is CASSSDRRGVYGYTF. Here the CDR3 DNA reads TGTGCCAGCAGCTCGGACAGGCGGGGGGTCTATGGCTACACCTTC. The full variable domain, with the rest looked up from reference TRBV5-6 and TRBJ1-2, is DAGVTQSPTHLIKTRGQQVTLRCSPKSGHDTVSWYQQALGQGPQFIFQYYEEEERQRGNFPDRFSGHQFPNYSSELNVNALLLGDSALYLCASSSDRRGVYGYTFGSGTRLTVV.

This clonotype appeared once. The chain is built from TRBV9 and TRBJ1-6, with D maybe TRBD1 (5 bases). Trimming removed 3 bases from V and 10 bases from J, with 20 bases in between. The CDR3 is 16 residues long. CDR1 and CDR2 (germline): SGDLS, YYNGEE. CDR3 nucleotide sequence: TGTGCCAGCAGCGCCCAGGGAGAATTAGGGTTGTCACCCCTCCACTTT. Protein product: CASSAQGELGLSPLHF.

This clonotype has only a few counts. The CDR3 here is CASRPGTGSTGELFF. For the CDR3, the DNA is TGTGCCAGCAGGCCCGGGACAGGGAGCACCGGGGAGCTGTTTTTT. The chain links TRBV12-3 or TRBV12-4 to TRBJ2-2; the match to TRBD1 covers 9 bases. The CDR3 consists of 15 residues. The V segment lost 6 bases and the J segment 4 bases; nucleotides outside the gene matches: 6.

This clonotype was seen a few times. The chain employs TRBV6-5 and TRBJ1-1, with D maybe TRBD1 (5 bases). Germline-derived CDR1 and CDR2 are MNHEY and SVGAGI. The CDR3 length is 15 residues. Between the trimmed V and J ends, which lost 0 bases and 7 bases, there was a span of 15 bases. CDR3 protein: CASSYSSTHRSEAFF. For the CDR3, the DNA is TGTGCCAGCAGTTACTCTTCGACCCACAGGAGTGAAGCTTTCTTT.

This clonotype was recorded at least ten times. The chain employs TRBV28 and TRBJ1-1; tentative D call: TRBD1 (5 bases). CDR1 is MDHEN, CDR2 SYDVKM, per germline. Between the trimmed V and J ends, which lost 2 bases and 1 base, there was a span of 14 bases. CDR3 size: 16 residues. CDR3 in DNA: TGTGCCAGCAGTTTACCTCTGACAGTTCGGAACACTGAAGCTTTCTTT. As protein: CASSLPLTVRNTEAFF. The entire variable domain, with the rest obtained from reference TRBV28 and TRBJ1-1, is as follows: DVKVTQSSRYLVKRTGEKVFLECVQDMDHENMFWYRQDPGLGLRLIYFSYDVKMKEKGDIPEGYSVSREKKERFSLILESASTNQTSMYLCASSLPLTVRNTEAFFGQGTRLTVV.

This clonotype was recorded at least ten times. V and J are TRBV3-1 and TRBJ1-1; TRBD1 might be the D (6 bases). Trimming removed 6 bases from V and 1 base from J, with 12 bases in between. The CDR3 has 14 amino acids. The germline V gene encodes CDR1 LGHDT and CDR2 YNNKEL (reference sequence). CDR3 sequence: CASRPDRANTEAFF. CDR3 nucleotides: TGTGCCAGCAGGCCGGACAGAGCGAACACTGAAGCTTTCTTT. The full variable domain, completed using reference TRBV3-1 and TRBJ1-1, is DTAVSQTPKYLVTQMGNDKSIKCEQNLGHDTMYWYKQDSKKFLKIMFSYNNKELIINETVPNRFSPKSPDKAHLNLHINSLELGDSAVYFCASRPDRANTEAFFGQGTRLTVV.

The V and J genes are TRBV28 and TRBJ1-6; 10 bases are shared with TRBD1. V lost 5 bases to trimming and J lost 10 bases; unmatched junction nucleotides: 5. The CDR3 loop spans 14 amino acids. Germline assignment: CDR1 MDHEN and CDR2 SYDVKM. CDR3 nucleotides: TGTGCCAGCAGTCTCGGACAGGGGGTCTCACCCCTCCACTTT. Translated, it gives CASSLGQGVSPLHF.